The TCR beta chain described here comes from a study of CXCR3-negative and CXCR3-positive naive CD8 T cells. Whole-study context: Each library held about 1.5 +/- 0.3 million TRB reads, roughly 150 million in total. Study-wide results and limits: Hydrophobicity of TRB CDR3s was greater in CXCR3-positive naive cells than in CXCR3-negative naive cells. Within a donor, both naive subsets shared TRBV-TRBJ usage, unlike memory cells.

Naive CD8+ T cells had a CD45RO-CCR7+CD27+CD95- phenotype. Researchers prepared the TRB cDNA libraries using 5' RACE with UMI labels. TCRdb reprocessed the 5' RACE reads, with one entry per CDR3 protein and no DNA. The listing records around 160,000 distinct CDR3 sequences. To note about this clonotype: Its specificity is not known.

Germline CDR1 and CDR2: MDHEN and SYDVKM. The CDR3 totals 15 residues. The clonotype comes from a human donor in good health. Some clones in this sample may be carry-over from other donors' samples. The sample consisted of naive CXCR3+ CD8+ T cells from blood. Subset denoted: CD45RO-CCR7+CD27+CD95- naive CD8+ T cells expressing CXCR3 (TNR3+). The chain employs TRBV28 and TRBJ2-5; TCRdb returns TRBD1, unconfirmable since there is no DNA. CDR3 in amino acids: CASSGPTGAGETQYF.